Listed here are 18 T cell receptor beta chains from one sample, sequenced in a study of blood T cell repertoires in COVID-19. Sequencing used immunoSEQ multiplex PCR; TCRdb keeps in-frame clones, though not all of them. The sample lists approximately 76,000 clones, 86% occurring once. Input material: peripheral blood. Every receptor here comes from a man older than 75 in a cohort sampled during active COVID-19.

The chain is built from TRBV18 and TRBJ2-2; D remains unclear. V shed 0 bases and J shed 6 bases, with 11 bases lying between them. This CDR3 region has 15 residues. CDR1 KGHSH and CDR2 LQKENI come from the germline V gene. CDR3 nucleotides: TGTGCCAGCTCACCACCGTCCAGGAAAGCCGGGGAGCTGTTTTTT. Translating it yields CASSPPSRKAGELFF. Drawing the rest from reference TRBV18 and TRBJ2-2, the complete variable domain is NAGVMQNPRHLVRRRGQEARLRCSPMKGHSHVYWYRQLPEEGLKFMVYLQKENIIDESGMPKERFSAEFPKEGPSILRIQQVVRGDSAAYFCASSPPSRKAGELFFGEGSRLTVL.

This clone was counted once. The chain carries TRBV19 and TRBJ1-1; 9 positions agree with TRBD1. Looked up from germline, CDR1 is LNHDA and CDR2 is SQIVND (reference sequence). This CDR3 is 14 amino acids long. The ends lost 5 bases at V and 3 bases at J; junction bases unmatched: 4. CDR3 region: CASSAGTGHTEAFF. In DNA form, the CDR3 reads TGTGCCAGTAGTGCCGGGACAGGGCACACTGAAGCTTTCTTT.

The CDR3 coding sequence is TGTGCCAGCAGCTCCCGGGACAGCAAAAACATTCAGTACTTC. Translated: CASSSRDSKNIQYF. The chain has TRBV7-2 and TRBJ2-4; 7 positions match TRBD1. This CDR3 spans 14 amino acids. From germline, CDR1 is SGHTA and CDR2 FQGNSA. Germline trimming cut 4 bases from V and 3 bases from J; bases unmatched to any gene: 3.

The rearrangement uses TRBV21-1 and TRBJ2-5; the table's TRBD2 call for D was not verified on the DNA. TRBV21-1 is classified as a pseudogene. CDR3 length: 18 residues. The CDR3 DNA follows: TGTGCCAGCAGCAAAGCGGTGAGGCTACGCCCGGGTGAAGAGACCCAGTACTTC. It codes for CASSKAVRLRPGEETQYF.

This sequence joins TRBV6-5 and TRBJ2-3; 7 bases are a match to TRBD1. The CDR3 is made up of 12 amino acids. CDR1 MNHEY and CDR2 SVGAGI come from the germline V gene. V was pared by 8 bases and J by 5 bases, with 4 bases of the junction left unmatched. The CDR3 region has the DNA TGTGCCAGCTCTACAGGGGTAGATACGCAGTATTTT. Its protein is CASSTGVDTQYF.

The chain has TRBV20-1 and TRBJ2-1; D is perhaps TRBD2 (7 bases). Germline loops: CDR1 DFQATT, CDR2 SNEGSKA (reference sequence). Trimming left V 3 bases short and J 7 bases short, with 16 bases between. The CDR3 consists of 14 residues. CDR3 in amino acids: CSASWGGQGNEQFF. As DNA, the CDR3 is TGCAGTGCTAGTTGGGGGGGCCAGGGTAATGAGCAGTTCTTC.

This clone was detected only once. J is TRBJ1-3 and V is TRBV6-6, with D possibly being TRBD1 (5 bases). CDR1 is MNHNY and CDR2 is SVGAGI in the germline V gene (reference sequence). The CDR3 contains 16 residues. Trimming left V 2 bases short and J 0 bases short, with 11 bases between. This CDR3 is CASSYLGQLSGNTIYF. The CDR3, as DNA: TGTGCCAGCAGTTACCTGGGGCAGCTCTCTGGAAACACCATATATTTT.

The chain has TRBV24-1 and TRBJ2-1, with 9 bases matching TRBD1. Germline assignment: CDR1 KGHDR and CDR2 SFDVKD. The ends lost 0 bases at V and 8 bases at J; junction bases unmatched: 4. The CDR3 loop spans 15 amino acids. The CDR3 sequence is CATSDLGTGRDEQFF. CDR3 coding DNA: TGTGCCACCAGTGATTTGGGGACAGGGAGGGATGAGCAGTTCTTC.

V is TRBV5-6 and J is TRBJ1-1; 12 bases map to TRBD1. Losses at the gene ends were 4 bases for V and 8 bases for J; bases not matched to a gene: 9. The germline gives CDR1 SGHDT, CDR2 YYEEEE. There are 15 residues in the CDR3. CDR3 protein: CASSLGDRGLAEAFF. The DNA of the CDR3 is TGTGCCAGCAGCCTGGGGGACAGGGGGCTTGCCGAAGCTTTCTTT.

V is TRBV7-9 and J is TRBJ1-1, with D possibly TRBD1 on 6 matching bases. Germline assignment: CDR1 SEHNR and CDR2 FQNEAQ (reference sequence). V lost 5 bases and J lost 7, with 20 bases in between. The CDR3 has 15 residues. The CDR3 loop reads CASSHPAGVLGEAFF. The CDR3 DNA is TGTGCCAGCAGCCATCCAGCAGGGGTGTTGGGTGAAGCTTTCTTT.

This clone was recorded once. This sequence joins TRBV6-2 or TRBV6-3 and TRBJ1-5, with 9 bases that match TRBD1. The germline CDR1 and CDR2 sequences are MNHEY and SVGEGT. V was clipped by 4 bases and J by 6 bases; unmatched bases: 10. The CDR3 extends over 16 amino acids. In DNA form, the CDR3 reads TGTGCCAGCAGTTTATCCGGGACAGGGAATTTTCAGCCCCAGCATTTT. It yields the protein CASSLSGTGNFQPQHF.

The rearrangement uses TRBV6-5 and TRBJ1-2; 9 bases are a match to TRBD1. V shed 5 bases, J shed 5 bases, and the junction held 6 bases outside the gene matches. Germline V gene lookup returns CDR1 MNHEY and CDR2 SVGAGI. The CDR3 contains 14 residues. Written as DNA, the CDR3 is TGTGCCAGCAGTAACCAGGGACAGGGTTATGGCTACACCTTC. Its translation: CASSNQGQGYGYTF.

The gene calls are TRBV29-1 and TRBJ1-1, with D perhaps matching TRBD1 (6 bases). With 4 bases removed from V and 7 bases from J, the gap between germline ends came to 19 bases. The CDR3 has 14 amino acids. Germline CDR1 is SQVTM and CDR2 is ANQGSEA. CDR3 amino acids: CSVVQGTGLNEAFF. In nucleotides, the CDR3 is TGCAGCGTTGTCCAAGGCACAGGGCTAAATGAAGCTTTCTTT. Full variable domain (rest looked up from reference TRBV29-1 and TRBJ1-1): SAVISQKPSRDICQRGTSLTIQCQVDSQVTMMFWYRQQPGQSLTLIATANQGSEATYESGFVIDKFPISRPNLTFSTLTVSNMSPEDSSIYLCSVVQGTGLNEAFFGQGTRLTVV.

The chain recombines TRBV9 with TRBJ2-7; no clear D. The germline gives CDR1 SGDLS, CDR2 YYNGEE. CDR3 length: 14 amino acids. The V gene lost 0 bases and the J gene lost 3 bases, with 10 bases spanning the gap. CDR3 nucleotides: TGTGCCAGCAGCGTAGACCAACTTAGCTACGAGCAGTACTTC. Translated, it gives CASSVDQLSYEQYF.

The chain has TRBV7-2 and TRBJ2-6; 9 bases match TRBD1. There are 18 residues in the CDR3. V shed 2 bases, J shed 0 bases, and the junction held 5 bases outside the gene matches. CDR1 SGHTA and CDR2 FQGNSA come from the germline V gene. The CDR3 DNA reads TGTGCCAGCAGCTTAATTGGGACAGGGATCTCTGGGGCCAACGTCCTGACTTTC. Residues: CASSLIGTGISGANVLTF.

This clone was found once. This chain's CDR3 is CASSLSGGRGANVLTF. CDR3 in DNA: TGCGCCAGCAGCTTGTCCGGGGGGCGTGGGGCCAACGTCCTGACTTTC. The chain combines TRBV5-1 with TRBJ2-6, with D maybe TRBD2 (7 bases). The CDR3 is 16 amino acids. The ends were cut back, 1 base at V and 3 bases at J, with 11 bases in the middle. Looked up from germline, CDR1 is SGHRS and CDR2 is YFSETQ.

The CDR3 sequence is CAISATGQSATNEKLFF. CDR3 DNA: TGTGCCATCAGTGCAACTGGACAGTCTGCAACTAATGAAAAACTGTTTTTT. The genes are TRBV10-3 and TRBJ1-4, with D possibly matching TRBD1 (6 bases). The ends were cut back, 4 bases at V and 0 bases at J, with 15 bases in the middle. Germline CDR1 and CDR2: ENHRY and SYGVKD. The CDR3 covers 17 residues.

J is TRBJ2-7 and V is TRBV28, with D perhaps matching TRBD2 (7 bases). Germline CDR1 reads MDHEN; CDR2 reads SYDVKM. Trimming removed 7 bases at V and 4 bases at J, with 20 bases between. The CDR3 contains 15 residues. CDR3 coding DNA: TGTGCCAGCACGGCAGGGGAGGGGCGGTCTTACGAGCAGTACGTC. Translation gives CASTAGEGRSYEQYV.